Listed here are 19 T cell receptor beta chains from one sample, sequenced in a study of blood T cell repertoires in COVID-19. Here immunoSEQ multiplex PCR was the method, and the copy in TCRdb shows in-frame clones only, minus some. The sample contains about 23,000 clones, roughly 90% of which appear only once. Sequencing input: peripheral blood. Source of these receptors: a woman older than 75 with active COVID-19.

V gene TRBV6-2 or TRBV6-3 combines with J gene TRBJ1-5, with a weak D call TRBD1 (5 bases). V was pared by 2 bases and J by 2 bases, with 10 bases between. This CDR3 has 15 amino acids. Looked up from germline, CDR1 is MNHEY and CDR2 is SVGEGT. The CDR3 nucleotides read TGTGCCAGCAGTTACGGGGCCGCGGGCAATCAGCCCCAGCATTTT. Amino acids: CASSYGAAGNQPQHF.

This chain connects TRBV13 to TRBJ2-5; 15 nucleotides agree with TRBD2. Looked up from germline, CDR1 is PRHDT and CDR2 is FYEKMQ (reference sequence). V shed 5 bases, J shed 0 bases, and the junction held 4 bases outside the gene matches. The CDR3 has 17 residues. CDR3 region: CASSGGTSGGYQETQYF. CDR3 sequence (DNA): TGTGCCAGCAGCGGCGGGACTAGCGGGGGGTACCAAGAGACCCAGTACTTC.

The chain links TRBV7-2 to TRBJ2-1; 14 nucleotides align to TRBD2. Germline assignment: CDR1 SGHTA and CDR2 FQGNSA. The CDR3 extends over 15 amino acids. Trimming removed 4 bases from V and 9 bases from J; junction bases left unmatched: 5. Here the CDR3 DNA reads TGTGCCAGCAGCTCGACTAGCGGGGGGGCCCTTGAGCAGTTCTTC. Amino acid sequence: CASSSTSGGALEQFF.

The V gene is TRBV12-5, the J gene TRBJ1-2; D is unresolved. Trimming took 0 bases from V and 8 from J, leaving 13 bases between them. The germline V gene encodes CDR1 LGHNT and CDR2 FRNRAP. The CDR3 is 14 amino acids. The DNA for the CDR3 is TGTGCTAGTGGTTTGGTGTCGGGTCCCGGGGGCTACACCTTC. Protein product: CASGLVSGPGGYTF.

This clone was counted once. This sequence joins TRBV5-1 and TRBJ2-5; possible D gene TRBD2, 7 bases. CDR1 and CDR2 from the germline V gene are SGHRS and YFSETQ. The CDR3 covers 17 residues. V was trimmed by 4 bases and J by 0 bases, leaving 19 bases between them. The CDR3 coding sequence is TGCGCCAGCAGCGGCCTAGGGGGGGTAAACGACCAAGAGACCCAGTACTTC. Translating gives CASSGLGGVNDQETQYF.

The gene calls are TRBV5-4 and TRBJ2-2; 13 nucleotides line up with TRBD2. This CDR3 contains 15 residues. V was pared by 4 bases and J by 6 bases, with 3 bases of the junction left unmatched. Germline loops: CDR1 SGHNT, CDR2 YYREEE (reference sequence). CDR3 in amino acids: CASSRGLAGAGELFF. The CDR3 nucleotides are TGTGCCAGCAGCCGAGGACTAGCGGGGGCCGGGGAGCTGTTTTTT.

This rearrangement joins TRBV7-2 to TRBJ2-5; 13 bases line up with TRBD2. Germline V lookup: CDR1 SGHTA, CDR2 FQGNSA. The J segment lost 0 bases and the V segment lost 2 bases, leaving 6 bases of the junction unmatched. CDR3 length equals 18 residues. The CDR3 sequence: CASSLIPGLAGYQETQYF. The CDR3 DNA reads TGTGCCAGCAGCTTAATCCCGGGACTAGCGGGGTACCAAGAGACCCAGTACTTC.

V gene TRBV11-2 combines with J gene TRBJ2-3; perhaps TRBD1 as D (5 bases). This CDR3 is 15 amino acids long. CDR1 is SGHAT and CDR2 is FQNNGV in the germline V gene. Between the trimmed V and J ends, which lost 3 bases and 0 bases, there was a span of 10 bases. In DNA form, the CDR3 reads TGTGCCAGCAGCTTCAGGGTATCTAGCACAGATACGCAGTATTTT. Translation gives CASSFRVSSTDTQYF.

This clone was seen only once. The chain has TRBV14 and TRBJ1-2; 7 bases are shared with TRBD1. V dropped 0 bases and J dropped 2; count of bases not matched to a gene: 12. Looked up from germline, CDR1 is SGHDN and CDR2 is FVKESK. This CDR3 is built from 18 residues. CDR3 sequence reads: CASSQDGGGLSLNYGYTF. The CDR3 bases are TGTGCCAGCAGCCAAGATGGAGGGGGCCTATCTCTAAACTATGGCTACACCTTC.

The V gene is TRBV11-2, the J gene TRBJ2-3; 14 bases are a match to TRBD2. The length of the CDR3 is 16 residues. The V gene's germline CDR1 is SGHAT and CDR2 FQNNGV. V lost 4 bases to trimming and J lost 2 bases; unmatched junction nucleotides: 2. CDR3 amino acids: CASSWTSGGYTDTQYF. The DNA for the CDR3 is TGTGCCAGCAGCTGGACTAGCGGGGGGTACACAGATACGCAGTATTTT. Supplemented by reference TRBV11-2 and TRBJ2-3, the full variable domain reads EAGVAQSPRYKIIEKRQSVAFWCNPISGHATLYWYQQILGQGPKLLIQFQNNGVVDDSQLPKDRFSAERLKGVDSTLKIQPAKLEDSAVYLCASSWTSGGYTDTQYFGPGTRLTVL.

Here the CDR3 reads CASSSGGQGNGYTF. DNA for the CDR3: TGTGCCAGCAGTTCGGGGGGACAGGGCAATGGCTACACCTTC. This rearrangement joins TRBV6-6 to TRBJ1-2; 9 nucleotides line up with TRBD1. The V gene end was trimmed by 4 bases and the J gene end by 6 bases; junction bases not matched to a gene: 6. The CDR3 totals 14 residues. Germline CDR1 MNHNY, CDR2 SVGAGI (reference sequence).

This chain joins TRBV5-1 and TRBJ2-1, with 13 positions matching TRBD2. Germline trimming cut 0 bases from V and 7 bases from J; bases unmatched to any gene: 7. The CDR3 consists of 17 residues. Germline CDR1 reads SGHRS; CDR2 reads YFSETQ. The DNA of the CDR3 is TGCGCCAGCAGCTTGGCCCCACTAGCGGGGGGGCTTAATGAGCAGTTCTTC. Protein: CASSLAPLAGGLNEQFF.

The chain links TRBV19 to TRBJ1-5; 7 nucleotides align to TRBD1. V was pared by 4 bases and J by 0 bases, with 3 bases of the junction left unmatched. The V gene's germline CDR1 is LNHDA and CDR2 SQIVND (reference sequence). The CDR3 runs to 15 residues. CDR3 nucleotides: TGTGCCAGTAGTAGACAGGGTTATAGCAATCAGCCCCAGCATTTT. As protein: CASSRQGYSNQPQHF. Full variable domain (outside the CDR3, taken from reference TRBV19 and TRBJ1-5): DGGITQSPKYLFRKEGQNVTLSCEQNLNHDAMYWYRQDPGQGLRLIYYSQIVNDFQKGDIAEGYSVSREKKESFPLTVTSAQKNPTAFYLCASSRQGYSNQPQHFGDGTRLSIL.

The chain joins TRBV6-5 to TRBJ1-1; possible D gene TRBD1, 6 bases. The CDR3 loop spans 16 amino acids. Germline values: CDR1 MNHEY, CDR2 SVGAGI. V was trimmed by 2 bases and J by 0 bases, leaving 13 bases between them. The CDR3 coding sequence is TGTGCCAGCAGTTACCGGGTGGGGGCTATGAACACTGAAGCTTTCTTT. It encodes CASSYRVGAMNTEAFF.

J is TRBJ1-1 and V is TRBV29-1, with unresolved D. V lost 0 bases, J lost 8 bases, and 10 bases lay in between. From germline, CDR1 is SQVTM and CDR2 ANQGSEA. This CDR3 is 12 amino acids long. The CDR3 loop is CSVEELTLEAFF. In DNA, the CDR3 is TGCAGCGTTGAAGAATTGACACTCGAAGCTTTCTTT.

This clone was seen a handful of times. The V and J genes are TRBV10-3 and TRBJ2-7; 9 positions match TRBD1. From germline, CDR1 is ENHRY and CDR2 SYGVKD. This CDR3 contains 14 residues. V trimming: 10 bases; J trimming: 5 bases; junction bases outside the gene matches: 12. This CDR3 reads CAKRQGVSMDEQYF. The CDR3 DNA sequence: TGTGCCAAACGACAGGGGGTCTCGATGGACGAGCAGTACTTC.

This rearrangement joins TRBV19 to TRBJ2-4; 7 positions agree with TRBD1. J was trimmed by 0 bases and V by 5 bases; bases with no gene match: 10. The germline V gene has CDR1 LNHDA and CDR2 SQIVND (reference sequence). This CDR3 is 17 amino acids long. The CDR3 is CASSLQGPILAKNIQYF. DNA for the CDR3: TGTGCCAGTAGTCTACAGGGGCCGATTCTAGCCAAAAACATTCAGTACTTC.

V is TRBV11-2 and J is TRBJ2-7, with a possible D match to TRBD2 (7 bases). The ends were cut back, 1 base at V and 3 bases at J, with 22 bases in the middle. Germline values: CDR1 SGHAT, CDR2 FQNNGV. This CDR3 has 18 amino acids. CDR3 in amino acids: CASSLVMVGAGVYYEQYF. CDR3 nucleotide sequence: TGTGCCAGCAGCTTAGTTATGGTGGGGGCGGGGGTTTACTACGAGCAGTACTTC.

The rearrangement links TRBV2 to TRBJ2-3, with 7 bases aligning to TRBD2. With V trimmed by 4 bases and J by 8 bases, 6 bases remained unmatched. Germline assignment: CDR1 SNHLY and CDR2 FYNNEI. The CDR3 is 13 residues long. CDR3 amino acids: CASSGEAGSTQYF. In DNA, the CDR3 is TGTGCCAGCAGTGGGGAAGCGGGGAGTACGCAGTATTTT. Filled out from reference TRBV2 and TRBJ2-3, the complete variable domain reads EPEVTQTPSHQVTQMGQEVILRCVPISNHLYFYWYRQILGQKVEFLVSFYNNEISEKSEIFDDQFSVERPDGSNFTLKIRSTKLEDSAMYFCASSGEAGSTQYFGPGTRLTVL.